The clone carrying this TCR beta chain was observed a handful of times. The antigen is undetermined. This sample stems from a study of shared clonotypes between healthy human individuals. Using immunoSEQ multiplex PCR, the repertoire was profiled, and TCRdb retains in-frame clones only, with some absent. Altogether roughly 1,000,000 clones are present, about four fifths being singletons, with the ten largest covering roughly 0.62%. The CDR3 length is 13 residues. V dropped 5 bases and J dropped 8 bases, with 15 bases sitting between them. The germline CDR1 and CDR2 sequences are MDHEN and SYDVKM. Regarding the study as a whole: Large depth notwithstanding, sorted-subset sequencing proved incomplete by rarefaction.

Partitioning of CD4+ cells yielded a CD45RA+ naive subset and a CD45RA-negative memory subset. The TCR comes from a man between 18 and 35 years old in good health. Some clones in this sample may be carry-over from other donors' samples. The sequencing sample was made of memory CD4+ T cells from PBMCs. Subset specified: CD45RA-negative fraction. The chain employs TRBV28 and TRBJ1-1; unclear D gene. CDR3 sequence (DNA): TGTGCCAGCAGTACCCCAGGCGCAATGGAAGCTTTCTTT. Protein product: CASSTPGAMEAFF.